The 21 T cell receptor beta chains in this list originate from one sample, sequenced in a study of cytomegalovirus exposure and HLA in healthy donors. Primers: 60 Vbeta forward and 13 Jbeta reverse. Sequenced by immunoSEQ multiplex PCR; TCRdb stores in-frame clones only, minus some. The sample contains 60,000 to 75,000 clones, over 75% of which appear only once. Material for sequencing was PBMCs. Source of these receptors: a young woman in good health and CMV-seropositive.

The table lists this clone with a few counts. CDR3 coding DNA: TGTGCCAGCAATTACAGACAGGGGAAATACAATGAGCAGTTCTTC. The encoded protein is CASNYRQGKYNEQFF. The rearrangement uses TRBV28 and TRBJ2-1, with 8 bases aligning to TRBD1. Germline CDR1 and CDR2: MDHEN and SYDVKM. The V segment lost 7 bases and the J segment 4 bases; nucleotides outside the gene matches: 9. The CDR3 is 15 amino acids.

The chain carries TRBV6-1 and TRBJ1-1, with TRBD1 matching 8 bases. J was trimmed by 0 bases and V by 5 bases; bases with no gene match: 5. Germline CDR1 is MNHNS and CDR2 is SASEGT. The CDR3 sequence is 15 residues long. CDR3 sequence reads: CASSTWTGMNTEAFF. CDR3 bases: TGTGCCAGCAGTACTTGGACAGGGATGAACACTGAAGCTTTCTTT.

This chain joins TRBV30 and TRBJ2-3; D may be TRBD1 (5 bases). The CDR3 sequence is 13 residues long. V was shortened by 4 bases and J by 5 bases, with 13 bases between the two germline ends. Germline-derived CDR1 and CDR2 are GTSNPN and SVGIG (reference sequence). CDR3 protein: CAWNRGLGDTQYF. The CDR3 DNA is TGTGCCTGGAATAGGGGATTAGGAGATACGCAGTATTTT. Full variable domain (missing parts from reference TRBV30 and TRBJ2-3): SQTIHQWPATLVQPVGSPLSLECTVEGTSNPNLYWYRQAAGRGLQLLFYSVGIGQISSEVPQNLSASRPQDRQFILSSKKLLLSDSGFYLCAWNRGLGDTQYFGPGTRLTVL.

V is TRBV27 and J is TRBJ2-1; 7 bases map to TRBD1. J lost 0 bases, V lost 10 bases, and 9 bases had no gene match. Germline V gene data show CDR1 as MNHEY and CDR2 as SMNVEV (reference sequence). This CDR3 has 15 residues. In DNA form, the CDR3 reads TGTGCCACCCGCCGGGACAGCATCTCCTACAATGAGCAGTTCTTC. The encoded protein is CATRRDSISYNEQFF.

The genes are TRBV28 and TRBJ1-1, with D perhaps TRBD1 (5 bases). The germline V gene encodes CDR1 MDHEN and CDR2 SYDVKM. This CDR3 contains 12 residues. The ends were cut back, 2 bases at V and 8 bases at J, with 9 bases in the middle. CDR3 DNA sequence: TGTGCCAGCAGTTTAAGACAGTCAGAAGCTTTCTTT. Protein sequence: CASSLRQSEAFF.

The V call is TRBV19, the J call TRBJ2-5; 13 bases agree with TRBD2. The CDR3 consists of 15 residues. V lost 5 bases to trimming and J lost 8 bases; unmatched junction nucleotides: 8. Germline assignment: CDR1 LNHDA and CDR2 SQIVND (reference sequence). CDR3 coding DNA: TGTGCCAGTAGTCCACTAGCGGGAGGGAGTGGAACCCAGTACTTC. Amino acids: CASSPLAGGSGTQYF.

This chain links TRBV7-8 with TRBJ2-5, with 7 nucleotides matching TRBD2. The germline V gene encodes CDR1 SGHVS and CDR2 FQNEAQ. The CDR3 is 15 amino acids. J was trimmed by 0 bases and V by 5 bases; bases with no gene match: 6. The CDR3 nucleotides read TGTGCCAGCAGCCGCAGTGGGGGGGACCAAGAGACCCAGTACTTC. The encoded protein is CASSRSGGDQETQYF.

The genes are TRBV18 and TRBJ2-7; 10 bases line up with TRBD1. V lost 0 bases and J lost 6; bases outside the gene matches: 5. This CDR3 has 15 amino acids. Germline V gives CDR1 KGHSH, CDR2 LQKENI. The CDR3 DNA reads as TGTGCCAGCTCACCACCGTCCGACAGGGGGCTCGAGCAGTACTTC. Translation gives CASSPPSDRGLEQYF.

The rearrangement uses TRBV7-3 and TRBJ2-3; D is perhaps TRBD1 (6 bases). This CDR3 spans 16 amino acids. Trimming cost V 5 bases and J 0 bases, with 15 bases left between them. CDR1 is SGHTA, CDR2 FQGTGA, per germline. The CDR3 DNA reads TGTGCCAGCAGCATACAGGGTACCACTAGCACAGATACGCAGTATTTT. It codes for CASSIQGTTSTDTQYF.

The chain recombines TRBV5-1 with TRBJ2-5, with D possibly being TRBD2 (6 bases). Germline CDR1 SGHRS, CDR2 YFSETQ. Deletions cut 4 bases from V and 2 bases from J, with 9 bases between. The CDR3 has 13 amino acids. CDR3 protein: CASSRGLQETQYF. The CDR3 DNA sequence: TGCGCCAGCAGCCGGGGACTGCAAGAGACCCAGTACTTC. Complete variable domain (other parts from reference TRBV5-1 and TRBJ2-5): KAGVTQTPRYLIKTRGQQVTLSCSPISGHRSVSWYQQTPGQGLQFLFEYFSETQRNKGNFPGRFSGRQFSNSRSEMNVSTLELGDSALYLCASSRGLQETQYFGPGTRLLVL.

The CDR3 DNA sequence: TGTGCAAGTCGCTTAAAGTCGCGGAGGAGGGCAGGGAACGAGCAGTACTTC. This translates into CASRLKSRRRAGNEQYF. V and J are TRBV12-2 and TRBJ2-7; TRBD2, the table's D call, was not compared with the DNA. TRBV12-2 is reported as a pseudogene. There are 17 residues in the CDR3.

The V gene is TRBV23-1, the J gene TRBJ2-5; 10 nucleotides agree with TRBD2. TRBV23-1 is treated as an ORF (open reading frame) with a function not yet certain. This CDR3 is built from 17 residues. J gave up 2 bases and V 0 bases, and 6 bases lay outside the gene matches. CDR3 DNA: TGCGCCAGCAGTCAATCGCTACTAGCGGGGTCTCAAGAGACCCAGTACTTC. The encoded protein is CASSQSLLAGSQETQYF.

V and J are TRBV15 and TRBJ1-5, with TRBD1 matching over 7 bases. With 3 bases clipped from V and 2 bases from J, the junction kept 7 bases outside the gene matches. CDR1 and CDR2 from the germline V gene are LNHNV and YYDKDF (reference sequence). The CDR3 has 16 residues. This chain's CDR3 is CATSRERGLGNQPQHF. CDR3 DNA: TGTGCCACCAGCAGGGAGAGGGGGCTTGGCAATCAGCCCCAGCATTTT.

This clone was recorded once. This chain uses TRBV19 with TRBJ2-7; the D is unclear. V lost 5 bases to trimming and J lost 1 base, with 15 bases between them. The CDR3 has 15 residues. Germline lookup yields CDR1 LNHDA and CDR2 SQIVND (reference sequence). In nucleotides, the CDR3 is TGTGCCAGTAGTCTCGCCCACTCATCTTCCTACGAGCAGTACTTC. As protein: CASSLAHSSSYEQYF.

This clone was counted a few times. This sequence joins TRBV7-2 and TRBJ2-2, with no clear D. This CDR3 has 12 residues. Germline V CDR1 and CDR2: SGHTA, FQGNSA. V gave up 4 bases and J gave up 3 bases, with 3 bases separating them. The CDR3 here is CASSYYTGELFF. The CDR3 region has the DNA TGTGCCAGCAGCTACTACACCGGGGAGCTGTTTTTT.

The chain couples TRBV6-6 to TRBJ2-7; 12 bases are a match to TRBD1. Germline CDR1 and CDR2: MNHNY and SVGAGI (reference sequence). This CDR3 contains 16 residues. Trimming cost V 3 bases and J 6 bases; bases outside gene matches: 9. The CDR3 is CASSYHPGQGASEQYF. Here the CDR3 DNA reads TGTGCCAGCAGTTATCACCCGGGACAGGGGGCTTCCGAGCAGTACTTC.

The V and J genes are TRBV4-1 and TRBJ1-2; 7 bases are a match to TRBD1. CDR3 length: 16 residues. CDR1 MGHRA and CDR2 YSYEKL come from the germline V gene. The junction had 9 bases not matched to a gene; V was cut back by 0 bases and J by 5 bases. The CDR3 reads CASSQDGTVSNYGYTF. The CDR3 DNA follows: TGCGCCAGCAGCCAAGACGGGACAGTGAGTAATTATGGCTACACCTTC.

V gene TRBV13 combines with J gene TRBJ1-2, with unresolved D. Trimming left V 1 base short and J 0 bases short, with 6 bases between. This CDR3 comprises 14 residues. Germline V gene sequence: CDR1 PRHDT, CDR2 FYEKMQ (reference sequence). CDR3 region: CASSLAPANYGYTF. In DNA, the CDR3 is TGTGCCAGCAGCTTAGCGCCAGCTAACTATGGCTACACCTTC.

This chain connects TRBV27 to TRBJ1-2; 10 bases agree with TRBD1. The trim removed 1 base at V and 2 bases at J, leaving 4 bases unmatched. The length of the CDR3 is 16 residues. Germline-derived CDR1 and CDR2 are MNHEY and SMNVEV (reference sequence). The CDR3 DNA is TGTGCCAGCAGTTTATTTGGGACAGGGGTAAACTATGGCTACACCTTC. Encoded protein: CASSLFGTGVNYGYTF.

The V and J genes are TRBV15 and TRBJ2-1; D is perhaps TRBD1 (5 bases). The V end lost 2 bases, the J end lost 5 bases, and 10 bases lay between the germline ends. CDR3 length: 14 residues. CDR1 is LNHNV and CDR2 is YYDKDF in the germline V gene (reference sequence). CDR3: CATSRTTENNEQFF. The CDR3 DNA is TGTGCCACCAGCAGAACGACAGAAAACAATGAGCAGTTCTTC.

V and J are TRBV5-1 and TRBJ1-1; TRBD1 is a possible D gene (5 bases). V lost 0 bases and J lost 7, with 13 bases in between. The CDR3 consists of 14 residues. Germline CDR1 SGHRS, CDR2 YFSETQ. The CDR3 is CASSLGLLRDEAFF. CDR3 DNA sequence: TGCGCCAGCAGCTTGGGTCTCCTCAGGGATGAAGCTTTCTTT.